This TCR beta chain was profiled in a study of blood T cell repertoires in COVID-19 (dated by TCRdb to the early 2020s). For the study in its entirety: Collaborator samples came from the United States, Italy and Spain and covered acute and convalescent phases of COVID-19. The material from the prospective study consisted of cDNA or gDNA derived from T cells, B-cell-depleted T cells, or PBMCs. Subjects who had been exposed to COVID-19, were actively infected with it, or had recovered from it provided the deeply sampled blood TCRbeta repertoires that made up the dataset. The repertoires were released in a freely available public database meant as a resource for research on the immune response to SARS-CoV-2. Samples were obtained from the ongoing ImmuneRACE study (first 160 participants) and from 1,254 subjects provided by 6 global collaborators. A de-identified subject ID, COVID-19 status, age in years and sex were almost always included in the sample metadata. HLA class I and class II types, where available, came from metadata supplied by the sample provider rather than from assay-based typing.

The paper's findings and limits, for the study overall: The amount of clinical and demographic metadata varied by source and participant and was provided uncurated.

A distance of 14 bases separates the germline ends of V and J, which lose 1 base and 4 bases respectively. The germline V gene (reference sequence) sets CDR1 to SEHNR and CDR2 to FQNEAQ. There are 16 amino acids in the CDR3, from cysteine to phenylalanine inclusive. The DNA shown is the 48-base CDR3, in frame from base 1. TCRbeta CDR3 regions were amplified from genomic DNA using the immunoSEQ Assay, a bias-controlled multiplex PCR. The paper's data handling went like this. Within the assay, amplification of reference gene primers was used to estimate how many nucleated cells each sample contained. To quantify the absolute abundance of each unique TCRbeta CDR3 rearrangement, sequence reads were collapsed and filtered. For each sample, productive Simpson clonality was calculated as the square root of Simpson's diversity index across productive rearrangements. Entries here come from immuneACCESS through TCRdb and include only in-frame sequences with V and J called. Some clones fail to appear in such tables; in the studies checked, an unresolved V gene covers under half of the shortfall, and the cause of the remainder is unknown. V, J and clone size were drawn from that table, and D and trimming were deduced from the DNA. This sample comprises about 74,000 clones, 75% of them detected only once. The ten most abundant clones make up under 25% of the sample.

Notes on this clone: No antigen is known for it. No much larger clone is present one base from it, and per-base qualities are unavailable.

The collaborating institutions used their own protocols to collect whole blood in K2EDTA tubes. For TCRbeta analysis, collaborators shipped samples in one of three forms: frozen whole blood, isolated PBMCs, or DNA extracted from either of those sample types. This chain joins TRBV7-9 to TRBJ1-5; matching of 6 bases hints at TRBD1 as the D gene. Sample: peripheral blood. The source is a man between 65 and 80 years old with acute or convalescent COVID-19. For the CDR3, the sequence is CASSLGSDRWNQPQHF. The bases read TGTGCCAGCAGCTTAGGCTCTGACAGGTGGAATCAGCCCCAGCATTTT.